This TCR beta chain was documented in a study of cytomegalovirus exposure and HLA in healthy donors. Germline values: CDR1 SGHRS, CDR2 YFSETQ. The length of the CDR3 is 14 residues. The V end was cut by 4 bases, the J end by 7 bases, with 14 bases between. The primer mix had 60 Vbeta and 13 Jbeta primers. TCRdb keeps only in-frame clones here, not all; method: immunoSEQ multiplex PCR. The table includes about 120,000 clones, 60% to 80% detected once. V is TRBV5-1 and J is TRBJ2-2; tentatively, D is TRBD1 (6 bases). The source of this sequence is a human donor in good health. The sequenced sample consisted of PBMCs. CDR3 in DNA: TGCGCCAGCAGCCACGGCAGGGGAGTCGGGGAGCTGTTTTTT. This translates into CASSHGRGVGELFF.